The rows below give T cell receptor beta chains drawn from one sample of a study of a mutant IDH1 vaccine in newly diagnosed glioma. For these receptors, no antigen is known. The protocol was immunoSEQ multiplex PCR, while the TCRdb copy is restricted to in-frame clones and leaves out a portion. The data hold over 50,000 clones, with about 80% observed a single time. Sequencing used PBMCs, obtained from a glioma patient whose treatment included an IDH1 peptide vaccine. Receptors originate from a woman aged 40 to 55 with glioma. Some clones in this sample may be carry-over from other donors' samples. Both conserved end residues are part of each CDR3. Each record gives: J gene, V gene, CDR3 length, clone size, D gene, CDR3 protein, CDR3 DNA. The D gene is left open where the match is weak. Where a row states a size, it is once, few, many or the class of an expanded clone; other rows omit it.

J gene: TRBJ2-5
V gene: TRBV7-2
CDR3 length: 15
clone size: once
D gene: TRBD2
CDR3 protein: CAVGRLAGVTETQYF
CDR3 DNA: TGTGCCGTCGGGCGGCTAGCGGGGGTAACAGAGACCCAGTACTTC

J gene: TRBJ1-6
V gene: TRBV30
CDR3 length: 14
clone size: few
D gene: TRBD1
CDR3 protein: CASGQSSYNSPLHF
CDR3 DNA: TGTGCCTCGGGACAGAGCTCCTATAATTCACCCCTCCACTTT

J gene: TRBJ1-3
V gene: TRBV19
CDR3 length: 15
clone size: once
D gene: .
CDR3 protein: CASRLDRTSGNTIYF
CDR3 DNA: TGTGCCAGTCGGTTAGACAGGACCTCTGGAAACACCATATATTTT

J gene: TRBJ1-5
V gene: TRBV19
CDR3 length: 15
clone size: .
D gene: .
CDR3 protein: CASSIGARGNQPQHF
CDR3 DNA: TGTGCCAGTAGTATAGGTGCACGGGGCAATCAGCCCCAGCATTTT

J gene: TRBJ1-1
V gene: TRBV6-5
CDR3 length: 13
clone size: few
D gene: .
CDR3 protein: CASSQQSNTEAFF
CDR3 DNA: TGTGCCAGCAGTCAACAGAGTAACACTGAAGCTTTCTTT

J gene: TRBJ1-4
V gene: TRBV5-4
CDR3 length: 13
clone size: few
D gene: .
CDR3 protein: CASSLADNEKLFF
CDR3 DNA: TGTGCCAGCAGCTTGGCAGATAATGAAAAACTGTTTTTT

J gene: TRBJ1-6
V gene: TRBV5-6
CDR3 length: 16
clone size: .
D gene: .
CDR3 protein: CASSLGGGSYNSPLHF
CDR3 DNA: TGTGCCAGCAGCTTGGGAGGGGGCTCCTATAATTCACCCCTCCACTTT

J gene: TRBJ2-7
V gene: TRBV9
CDR3 length: 14
clone size: .
D gene: .
CDR3 protein: CASSVKGNSYEQYF
CDR3 DNA: TGTGCCAGCAGCGTAAAGGGCAACTCCTACGAGCAGTACTTC

J gene: TRBJ2-1
V gene: TRBV29-1
CDR3 length: 16
clone size: .
D gene: TRBD1
CDR3 protein: CSVEGQGVGSYNEQFF
CDR3 DNA: TGCAGCGTTGAGGGACAGGGAGTAGGGTCCTACAATGAGCAGTTCTTC

J gene: TRBJ2-7
V gene: TRBV5-1
CDR3 length: 14
clone size: .
D gene: TRBD1
CDR3 protein: CASSLRTGAYEQYF
CDR3 DNA: TGCGCCAGCAGCCTACGGACAGGGGCCTACGAGCAGTACTTC

J gene: TRBJ1-1
V gene: TRBV7-8
CDR3 length: 13
clone size: .
D gene: TRBD1
CDR3 protein: CASSTRTGPEAFF
CDR3 DNA: TGTGCCAGCAGCACCAGGACAGGGCCTGAAGCTTTCTTT

J gene: TRBJ2-7
V gene: TRBV30
CDR3 length: 13
clone size: .
D gene: .
CDR3 protein: CAWRGSATYEQYF
CDR3 DNA: TGTGCCTGGAGGGGATCGGCAACCTACGAGCAGTACTTC

J gene: TRBJ2-1
V gene: TRBV27
CDR3 length: 13
clone size: .
D gene: .
CDR3 protein: CASIREGNGEQFF
CDR3 DNA: TGTGCCAGCATAAGAGAAGGGAACGGTGAGCAGTTCTTC

J gene: TRBJ2-4
V gene: TRBV27
CDR3 length: 12
clone size: .
D gene: .
CDR3 protein: CASSLSGNIQYF
CDR3 DNA: TGTGCCAGCAGTTTATCAGGCAACATTCAGTACTTC

J gene: TRBJ2-7
V gene: TRBV19
CDR3 length: 10
clone size: .
D gene: .
CDR3 protein: CASYDYEQYF
CDR3 DNA: TGTGCCAGCTATGACTACGAGCAGTACTTC

J gene: TRBJ1-6
V gene: TRBV9
CDR3 length: 20
clone size: .
D gene: TRBD1
CDR3 protein: CASSVEGATGLSSYNSPLHF
CDR3 DNA: TGTGCCAGCAGCGTAGAGGGAGCGACAGGGTTAAGCTCCTATAATTCACCCCTCCACTTT

J gene: TRBJ2-5
V gene: TRBV7-7
CDR3 length: 13
clone size: .
D gene: TRBD1
CDR3 protein: CASSRQGWETQYF
CDR3 DNA: TGTGCTAGCAGCCGACAGGGGTGGGAGACCCAGTACTTC

J gene: TRBJ1-6
V gene: TRBV6-1
CDR3 length: 15
clone size: .
D gene: TRBD1
CDR3 protein: CASGPGTGRGSPLHF
CDR3 DNA: TGTGCCAGCGGTCCAGGGACAGGACGAGGGTCACCCCTCCACTTT

J gene: TRBJ1-3
V gene: TRBV4-3
CDR3 length: 15
clone size: .
D gene: .
CDR3 protein: CASSRDLGAGNTIYF
CDR3 DNA: TGCGCCAGCAGCCGAGACCTTGGGGCTGGAAACACCATATATTTT

J gene: TRBJ2-2
V gene: TRBV5-1
CDR3 length: 16
clone size: .
D gene: TRBD2
CDR3 protein: CASGPGRGWNTGELFF
CDR3 DNA: TGCGCCAGCGGACCGGGGCGGGGGTGGAACACCGGGGAGCTGTTTTTT

J gene: TRBJ2-2
V gene: TRBV9
CDR3 length: 15
clone size: .
D gene: TRBD1
CDR3 protein: CASSGGVGNTGELFF
CDR3 DNA: TGTGCCAGCTCAGGGGGCGTCGGGAACACCGGGGAGCTGTTTTTT

J gene: TRBJ2-3
V gene: TRBV27
CDR3 length: 14
clone size: .
D gene: .
CDR3 protein: CASSTTPRSGTQYF
CDR3 DNA: TGTGCCAGCAGTACAACCCCTAGGTCGGGTACGCAGTATTTT

J gene: TRBJ2-2
V gene: TRBV5-6
CDR3 length: 17
clone size: .
D gene: TRBD1
CDR3 protein: CASSFLKGTGDTGELFF
CDR3 DNA: TGTGCCAGCAGCTTCTTAAAAGGGACAGGGGACACCGGGGAGCTGTTTTTT

J gene: TRBJ1-1
V gene: TRBV30
CDR3 length: 13
clone size: .
D gene: .
CDR3 protein: CAWSGGGDTEAFF
CDR3 DNA: TGTGCCTGGAGTGGGGGAGGAGACACTGAAGCTTTCTTT

J gene: TRBJ2-5
V gene: TRBV7-8
CDR3 length: 15
clone size: .
D gene: TRBD2
CDR3 protein: CASSLETSGGETQYF
CDR3 DNA: TGTGCCAGCAGCTTAGAAACTAGCGGGGGGGAGACCCAGTACTTC

J gene: TRBJ1-5
V gene: TRBV29-1
CDR3 length: 12
clone size: .
D gene: .
CDR3 protein: CSVGGFGQPQHF
CDR3 DNA: TGCAGCGTTGGGGGGTTTGGTCAGCCCCAGCATTTT

J gene: TRBJ1-4
V gene: TRBV15
CDR3 length: 16
clone size: .
D gene: .
CDR3 protein: CATSVDSPATNEKLFF
CDR3 DNA: TGTGCCACCAGCGTAGACAGCCCCGCAACTAATGAAAAACTGTTTTTT

J gene: TRBJ1-2
V gene: TRBV19
CDR3 length: 13
clone size: .
D gene: .
CDR3 protein: CASSIPPNYGYTF
CDR3 DNA: TGTGCCAGTAGTATCCCCCCTAACTATGGCTACACCTTC

J gene: TRBJ1-5
V gene: TRBV7-2
CDR3 length: 17
clone size: .
D gene: TRBD1
CDR3 protein: CASSLFGQGLSNQPQHF
CDR3 DNA: TGTGCCAGCAGCTTATTTGGACAGGGACTTAGCAATCAGCCCCAGCATTTT

J gene: TRBJ2-3
V gene: TRBV5-1
CDR3 length: 15
clone size: few
D gene: .
CDR3 protein: CASGGGAFVTDTQYF
CDR3 DNA: TGCGCCAGCGGTGGGGGGGCCTTCGTGACAGATACGCAGTATTTT

J gene: TRBJ1-4
V gene: TRBV5-1
CDR3 length: 14
clone size: .
D gene: TRBD1
CDR3 protein: CASSLRQGIGELFF
CDR3 DNA: TGCGCCAGCAGCCTTCGACAGGGGATCGGGGAACTGTTTTTT

J gene: TRBJ1-1
V gene: TRBV4-3
CDR3 length: 14
clone size: .
D gene: TRBD1
CDR3 protein: CASSRQGGGTEAFF
CDR3 DNA: TGCGCCAGCAGCCGTCAGGGGGGAGGAACTGAAGCTTTCTTT

J gene: TRBJ1-1
V gene: TRBV7-8
CDR3 length: 14
clone size: .
D gene: .
CDR3 protein: CASGRGWGSTEAFF
CDR3 DNA: TGTGCCAGCGGACGCGGGTGGGGTAGCACTGAAGCTTTCTTT

J gene: TRBJ1-2
V gene: TRBV5-1
CDR3 length: 14
clone size: .
D gene: .
CDR3 protein: CASSLVFWTYGYTF
CDR3 DNA: TGCGCCAGCAGCTTGGTTTTCTGGACCTATGGCTACACCTTC

J gene: TRBJ1-5
V gene: TRBV2
CDR3 length: 13
clone size: .
D gene: .
CDR3 protein: CASRKGFNQPQHF
CDR3 DNA: TGTGCCAGCAGAAAGGGTTTCAATCAGCCCCAGCATTTT

J gene: TRBJ1-4
V gene: TRBV7-2
CDR3 length: 14
clone size: .
D gene: .
CDR3 protein: CASSLGGRNEKLFF
CDR3 DNA: TGTGCCAGCAGCTTAGGCGGGCGTAATGAAAAACTGTTTTTT

J gene: TRBJ2-7
V gene: TRBV21-1
CDR3 length: 15
clone size: once
D gene: .
CDR3 protein: CASSIWTGIPYEQYF
CDR3 DNA: TGTGCCAGCAGCATTTGGACAGGGATACCCTACGAGCAGTACTTC

J gene: TRBJ2-1
V gene: TRBV6-4
CDR3 length: 16
clone size: .
D gene: TRBD2
CDR3 protein: CASSAAVAGAYNEQFF
CDR3 DNA: TGTGCCAGCAGTGCCGCCGTAGCGGGGGCCTACAATGAGCAGTTCTTC

J gene: TRBJ2-7
V gene: TRBV9
CDR3 length: 15
clone size: .
D gene: .
CDR3 protein: CASSVDGDSSYEQYF
CDR3 DNA: TGTGCCAGCAGCGTAGATGGCGACAGCTCCTACGAGCAGTACTTC

J gene: TRBJ2-1
V gene: TRBV7-2
CDR3 length: 14
clone size: .
D gene: .
CDR3 protein: CASSQGPEGNEQFF
CDR3 DNA: TGTGCCAGCAGCCAGGGCCCCGAAGGGAATGAGCAGTTCTTC

J gene: TRBJ2-2
V gene: TRBV12-5
CDR3 length: 13
clone size: .
D gene: .
CDR3 protein: CASGWDNTGELFF
CDR3 DNA: TGTGCTAGTGGGTGGGATAACACCGGGGAGCTGTTTTTT

J gene: TRBJ2-7
V gene: TRBV7-4
CDR3 length: 14
clone size: .
D gene: .
CDR3 protein: CASSLANGSYEQYF
CDR3 DNA: TGTGCCAGCAGCTTAGCAAACGGCTCCTACGAGCAGTACTTC

J gene: TRBJ1-1
V gene: TRBV18
CDR3 length: 17
clone size: medium-sized
D gene: .
CDR3 protein: CASSPPGGKNLNTEAFF
CDR3 DNA: TGTGCCAGCTCACCACCGGGAGGAAAAAATTTGAACACTGAAGCTTTCTTT

J gene: TRBJ1-1
V gene: TRBV29-1
CDR3 length: 12
clone size: .
D gene: .
CDR3 protein: CSVDVSRTEAFF
CDR3 DNA: TGCAGCGTTGACGTCAGTCGGACTGAAGCTTTCTTT

J gene: TRBJ2-7
V gene: TRBV1
CDR3 length: 13
clone size: .
D gene: .
CDR3 protein: CTSSPRAPYEQYF
CDR3 DNA: TGCACCAGCAGCCCCAGGGCCCCCTACGAGCAGTACTTC

J gene: TRBJ1-2
V gene: TRBV5-4
CDR3 length: 13
clone size: .
D gene: .
CDR3 protein: CASSGGTASLITF
CDR3 DNA: TGTGCCAGCAGCGGAGGGACTGCATCCCTTATCACCTTC

J gene: TRBJ1-6
V gene: TRBV5-1
CDR3 length: 16
clone size: .
D gene: .
CDR3 protein: CASSALSGRDNSPLHF
CDR3 DNA: TGCGCCAGCAGCGCATTATCGGGACGGGATAATTCACCCCTCCACTTT

J gene: TRBJ1-5
V gene: TRBV27
CDR3 length: 14
clone size: few
D gene: .
CDR3 protein: CASRMTGNNQPQHF
CDR3 DNA: TGTGCCAGCAGGATGACAGGAAATAATCAGCCCCAGCATTTT

J gene: TRBJ2-2
V gene: TRBV6-1
CDR3 length: 14
clone size: .
D gene: .
CDR3 protein: CASSELGADGELFF
CDR3 DNA: TGTGCCAGCAGTGAACTGGGGGCGGACGGGGAGCTGTTTTTT

J gene: TRBJ2-2
V gene: TRBV19
CDR3 length: 18
clone size: .
D gene: .
CDR3 protein: CASSQYPQGSTNTGELFF
CDR3 DNA: TGTGCCAGTAGCCAGTATCCCCAGGGGTCCACGAACACCGGGGAGCTGTTTTTT

J gene: TRBJ2-7
V gene: TRBV29-1
CDR3 length: 12
clone size: once
D gene: .
CDR3 protein: CSAGSALHEQYF
CDR3 DNA: TGCAGCGCCGGGTCCGCGCTCCACGAGCAGTACTTC

J gene: TRBJ2-3
V gene: TRBV5-6
CDR3 length: 15
clone size: .
D gene: TRBD1
CDR3 protein: CASSSALQGSDTQYF
CDR3 DNA: TGTGCCAGCAGCTCGGCCCTACAGGGGTCAGATACGCAGTATTTT

J gene: TRBJ1-1
V gene: TRBV7-9
CDR3 length: 13
clone size: .
D gene: .
CDR3 protein: CASSSGDGTEAFF
CDR3 DNA: TGTGCCAGCAGCTCTGGGGATGGCACTGAAGCTTTCTTT

J gene: TRBJ1-5
V gene: TRBV19
CDR3 length: 15
clone size: few
D gene: TRBD1
CDR3 protein: CASSDRGDSNQPQHF
CDR3 DNA: TGTGCCAGTAGTGACAGGGGGGATAGCAATCAGCCCCAGCATTTT